This paragraph reports one T cell receptor beta chain. No antigen is known for it. The CDR3 has 14 amino acids. The germline V gene encodes CDR1 LGHDT and CDR2 YNNKEL (reference sequence). The junction had 7 bases not matched to a gene; V was cut back by 4 bases and J by 4 bases. This entry is derived from a study of CD8 T cells in ankylosing spondylitis. Points from the study as a whole: Clones linked with disease were CD8+ and fairly uncommon in the peripheral blood. A TCR beta motif of about eight highly homologous variants seemed to mark ankylosing spondylitis blood. Reports say disease-linked clones showed up significantly more in matched ankylosing spondylitis synovial fluid.

With molecular barcodes, quantitative 5'-RACE was used to make the TCR beta libraries. TCRdb passed the 5' RACE reads through MiXCR, listing each CDR3 protein once. Seen here are approximately 260,000 distinct CDR3 sequences, 15% to 20% observed once, and the top ten hold around 30%. The sequence derives from a male donor with ankylosing spondylitis or in good health (not recorded which). The source material was blood, either unsorted or a sorted T cell fraction (not recorded which). The chain joins TRBV3-1 to TRBJ2-7, with 7 bases identical to TRBD2. The CDR3 sequence: CASSLGRPLYEQYF. The CDR3 DNA follows: TGTGCCAGCAGCCTCGGGAGGCCTCTTTACGAGCAGTACTTC.